A selection of T cell receptor beta chains follows, all from one sample in a study of blood T cell repertoires in COVID-19. Some clones are missing from TCRdb's copy, which holds only in-frame ones; the method was immunoSEQ multiplex PCR. This table holds 100,000 to 150,000 clones, approximately 85% found once. Sequenced: peripheral blood. The receptors originated from an elderly woman with COVID-19, enrolled during active disease. CDR3s leave out the opening cysteine and the closing phenylalanine or tryptophan. Size is stated for part of the rows, as once, few or many counts, or as a class when the clone is expanded.

clone_size	v_call	cdr3_length	j_call	cdr3_aa
-	TRBV5-6	14	TRBJ1-6	ASRRGRESYNSPLH
-	TRBV6-1	11	TRBJ2-7	ASRAGSAYEQY
once	TRBV7-9	14	TRBJ1-4	ASSLTAGTTNEKLF
-	TRBV2	13	TRBJ2-7	ASSDGLAGVYEQY
-	TRBV7-3	12	TRBJ2-5	ASSATSGQETQY
-	TRBV19	12	TRBJ1-6	ASTPANYNSPLH
-	TRBV6-2/TRBV6-3	11	TRBJ2-7	ASSYPGNYEQY
-	TRBV7-9	12	TRBJ1-1	ASSLPGQGAEAF
-	TRBV4-3	13	TRBJ2-3	ASSPGASGTDTQY
-	TRBV11-2	13	TRBJ2-1	ASSPMAREWDEQF